The 10 T cell receptor beta chains below come from one sample, sequenced in a study of beta chain features in type 1 diabetes. Reverse transcribing all isolated RNA meant expressed TCRB transcripts were sequenced. Produced via immunoSEQ multiplex PCR; TCRdb's table is partial and in-frame only. The table lists 300,000 to 400,000 clones, 10% to 15% of them singletons, with less than 0.02% in the top ten. Sequencing input: naive CD4+ T cells from blood. The source of these receptors is a man aged 18 to 30 in good health.

The rearrangement joins TRBV30 to TRBJ2-5, with D hard to call. Germline-derived CDR1 and CDR2 are GTSNPN and SVGIG (reference sequence). The CDR3 length is 13 residues. The V and J ends lost 0 bases and 1 base respectively, with 6 bases between them. DNA for the CDR3: TGTGCCTGGAGTGTTTGGAGCCAAGAGACCCAGTACTTC. Its translation: CAWSVWSQETQYF.

This clone was recorded once. The gene calls are TRBV7-2 and TRBJ2-3; 9 positions agree with TRBD2. CDR1 SGHTA and CDR2 FQGNSA come from the germline V gene. This CDR3 is built from 18 residues. Unmatched junction bases numbered 14, after V lost 4 bases and J lost 3 bases. CDR3 amino acids: CASSSTPRGAGGTDTQYF. The CDR3 region has the DNA TGTGCCAGCAGCTCCACCCCCCGCGGAGCGGGAGGTACAGATACGCAGTATTTT.

V usage is TRBV7-3 and J usage is TRBJ1-1; TRBD1 matches 9 bases. CDR3 length: 15 amino acids. CDR1 and CDR2 (germline): SGHTA, FQGTGA. V lost 4 bases and J lost 5; bases outside the gene matches: 8. The CDR3 DNA is TGTGCCAGCAGCTACACCTCGGGACAGGGTACTGAAGCTTTCTTT. It is translated as CASSYTSGQGTEAFF.

This chain links TRBV11-2 with TRBJ2-5; D is possibly TRBD1 (6 bases). CDR1 SGHAT and CDR2 FQNNGV come from the germline V gene. The CDR3 has 16 amino acids. V dropped 6 bases and J dropped 0 bases, with 17 bases sitting between them. The CDR3 here is CASRQTLDSYQETQYF. The CDR3 nucleotides read TGTGCCAGCAGACAAACCTTGGACAGTTACCAAGAGACCCAGTACTTC. Full variable domain (rest looked up from reference TRBV11-2 and TRBJ2-5): EAGVAQSPRYKIIEKRQSVAFWCNPISGHATLYWYQQILGQGPKLLIQFQNNGVVDDSQLPKDRFSAERLKGVDSTLKIQPAKLEDSAVYLCASRQTLDSYQETQYFGPGTRLLVL.

DNA for the CDR3: TGTGCCAGCAGCTCCCGGACTAGCGGCCGCTCCTACAATGAGCAGTTCTTC. It yields the protein CASSSRTSGRSYNEQFF. V usage is TRBV7-2 and J usage is TRBJ2-1, with 10 bases aligning to TRBD2. V lost 4 bases to trimming and J lost 0 bases; unmatched junction nucleotides: 6. The V gene's germline CDR1 is SGHTA and CDR2 FQGNSA. This CDR3 comprises 17 residues.

This clone was picked up a small number of times. The genes are TRBV29-1 and TRBJ1-1; possible D gene TRBD1, 6 bases. Germline CDR1 is SQVTM and CDR2 is ANQGSEA. The V and J ends lost 4 bases and 8 bases respectively, with 11 bases between them. The CDR3 consists of 11 residues. CDR3 loop: CSVAAGGEAFF. The DNA for the CDR3 is TGCAGCGTTGCCGCGGGGGGCGAAGCTTTCTTT.

Worth noting for this clone: The same CDR3 can be traced to other DNA sequences in this sample. The rearrangement uses TRBV30 and TRBJ2-4; TRBD1 is a possible D gene (6 bases). This CDR3 has 18 residues. Germline-derived CDR1 and CDR2 are GTSNPN and SVGIG (reference sequence). The V end was cut by 0 bases, the J end by 2 bases, with 20 bases between. CDR3 nucleotide sequence: TGTGCCTGGAGTGTACAACTATACAGGGCAATCTCCAAAAACATTCAGTACTTC. Translated: CAWSVQLYRAISKNIQYF. The full variable domain, with the rest looked up from reference TRBV30 and TRBJ2-4, is SQTIHQWPATLVQPVGSPLSLECTVEGTSNPNLYWYRQAAGRGLQLLFYSVGIGQISSEVPQNLSASRPQDRQFILSSKKLLLSDSGFYLCAWSVQLYRAISKNIQYFGAGTRLSVL.

The V call is TRBV4-2, the J call TRBJ1-1, with a possible D match to TRBD1 (5 bases). This CDR3 comprises 18 residues. V was cut by 3 bases and J by 2 bases, with 22 bases left in between. CDR1 and CDR2 (germline): LGHNA, YNFKEQ. Here the CDR3 DNA reads TGTGCCAGCAGCCAGGATATAAGCCCAGGACACTTTAACACTGAAGCTTTCTTT. Translating gives CASSQDISPGHFNTEAFF.

The chain joins TRBV5-5 to TRBJ1-2; D gene ambiguous. The CDR3 has 12 residues. Trimming pared 0 bases from V and 7 bases from J, leaving 7 bases between. Germline V gives CDR1 SGHKS, CDR2 YYEKEE (reference sequence). The CDR3: CASSLGEGGYTF. The CDR3 DNA reads TGTGCCAGCAGCTTGGGGGAGGGTGGCTACACCTTC.

This clone has just a few counts. The chain recombines TRBV5-1 with TRBJ2-6; 7 nucleotides align to TRBD1. With V trimmed by 2 bases and J by 0 bases, 5 bases remained unmatched. This CDR3 contains 17 residues. Germline V gives CDR1 SGHRS, CDR2 YFSETQ. The CDR3 sequence: CASSFFGQASGANVLTF. As DNA, the CDR3 is TGCGCCAGCAGCTTTTTTGGACAGGCCTCTGGGGCCAACGTCCTGACTTTC.